A single sample is the source of the 32 T cell receptor beta chains below, sequenced in a study of response to subunit inactivated influenza vaccine (dated by TCRdb to the late 2010s). The library was prepared using RT-PCR. TCRdb names Illumina HiSeq 2500 as the instrument used. The public sequencing data were trimmed at Q25 with fastp and processed into clonotypes with MiXCR by TCRdb, which kept only in-frame beta chains. Entries that share a CDR3 protein sequence are merged under the most common genes and DNA. This sample holds roughly 650,000 distinct CDR3 sequences; around 13% were observed only once. The ten largest clones add up to less than 8.5% of the sample. The material sequenced was PBMCs from blood, taken roughly 15 days before vaccination. These receptors all stem from a man aged 45-60 years who received an inactivated influenza vaccine. Donor details come from another sample of the same person, matched by shared clones.

This clonotype was seen many times. The chain links TRBV29-1 to TRBJ2-1; D is uncertain. Germline V lookup: CDR1 SQVTM, CDR2 ANQGSEA. The CDR3 loop spans 19 amino acids. V gave up 0 bases and J gave up 9 bases, with 30 bases separating them. This CDR3 reads CSVEDPITDDTVGSLEQFF. The CDR3 region has the DNA TGCAGCGTTGAAGATCCAATCACAGACGACACCGTAGGGTCTCTTGAGCAGTTCTTC.

The chain recombines TRBV18 with TRBJ2-2, with no clear D. The CDR3 is made up of 13 amino acids. The V and J ends lost 3 bases and 6 bases respectively, with 8 bases between them. Germline lookup yields CDR1 KGHSH and CDR2 LQKENI. The chain's CDR3 is CASSPSVAGELFF. In DNA form, the CDR3 reads TGTGCCAGCTCACCTTCAGTTGCCGGGGAGCTGTTTTTT. The variable domain in full, with the rest retrieved from reference TRBV18 and TRBJ2-2, is NAGVMQNPRHLVRRRGQEARLRCSPMKGHSHVYWYRQLPEEGLKFMVYLQKENIIDESGMPKERFSAEFPKEGPSILRIQQVVRGDSAAYFCASSPSVAGELFFGEGSRLTVL.

V is TRBV29-1 and J is TRBJ2-3, with D perhaps given as TRBD1 or TRBD2 (5 bases each). The CDR3 runs to 14 residues. Germline V gene lookup returns CDR1 SQVTM and CDR2 ANQGSEA. The V end lost 8 bases, the J end lost 4 bases, and 19 bases lay between the germline ends. The DNA of the CDR3 is TGCAGCACCGGGACGCAAGCCGGGGCAGATACGCAGTATTTT. Protein: CSTGTQAGADTQYF.

The DNA of the CDR3 is TGTGCCAGCTCACCACCGGAGAGGGGTCGCGAGCAGTACTTC. Its translation is CASSPPERGREQYF. The V and J genes are TRBV18 and TRBJ2-7, with D perhaps matching TRBD1 or TRBD2 (5 bases each). Per the germline V gene, CDR1 is KGHSH and CDR2 is LQKENI. The CDR3 consists of 14 residues. Trimming left V 0 bases short and J 6 bases short, with 12 bases between.

This clonotype appeared a few times. The gene calls are TRBV25-1 and TRBJ2-7, with D unresolved. V lost 7 bases and J lost 0, with 7 bases in between. This CDR3 comprises 12 residues. Per germline, CDR1 MGHDK and CDR2 SYGVNS. CDR3 residues: CASTTISYEQYF. The DNA of the CDR3 is TGTGCCAGCACTACGATCTCCTACGAGCAGTACTTC.

At least ten counts were recorded for this clonotype. This chain joins TRBV5-1 and TRBJ2-7; 7 bases fit TRBD1. V lost 4 bases and J lost 2; bases outside the gene matches: 3. Germline V gives CDR1 SGHRS, CDR2 YFSETQ. This CDR3 spans 13 amino acids. This chain's CDR3 is CASSTGTAYEQYF. The DNA for the CDR3 is TGCGCCAGCAGCACAGGGACAGCCTACGAGCAGTACTTC.

V gene TRBV12-3 or TRBV12-4 combines with J gene TRBJ1-1; TRBD1 is a possible D gene (5 bases). V shed 6 bases and J shed 4 bases, with 15 bases lying between them. There are 14 residues in the CDR3. The CDR3 DNA sequence: TGTGCCAGCAGATTCGGGGGTGAGGGCACTGAAGCTTTCTTT. It specifies CASRFGGEGTEAFF.

This clonotype was counted only a few times. The V call is TRBV7-9, the J call TRBJ1-1; possibly TRBD1 for D (6 bases). The CDR3 runs 13 residues. Germline V gene lookup returns CDR1 SEHNR and CDR2 FQNEAQ (reference sequence). V lost 5 bases and J 5 bases, leaving 12 bases between the germline ends. CDR3 nucleotide sequence: TGTGCCAGCAGCGGGGGAGGGGGGACTGAAGCTTTCTTT. Its translation: CASSGGGGTEAFF.

This clonotype was recorded at least ten times. The V gene is TRBV12-3 or TRBV12-4, the J gene TRBJ2-1; 11 bases align to TRBD2. This CDR3 comprises 15 residues. The V gene end was trimmed by 6 bases and the J gene end by 7 bases; junction bases not matched to a gene: 8. The CDR3 DNA sequence: TGTGCCAGCAGCCCGACTAGCGGGGTTAGTAATGAGCAGTTCTTC. It specifies CASSPTSGVSNEQFF.

This clonotype was observed a few times. The chain has TRBV9 and TRBJ2-5; D is possibly TRBD2 (6 bases). The CDR3 contains 15 residues. CDR1 SGDLS and CDR2 YYNGEE come from the germline V gene. V shed 4 bases and J shed 1 base, with 14 bases lying between them. The CDR3 sequence is CASSPVGGGQETQYF. DNA of the CDR3: TGTGCCAGCAGCCCCGTGGGGGGTGGCCAAGAGACCCAGTACTTC.

V gene TRBV27 combines with J gene TRBJ2-7; D is ambiguous. Trimming stripped 2 bases from V and 0 bases from J, with 11 bases between. There are 15 residues in the CDR3. Germline assignment: CDR1 MNHEY and CDR2 SMNVEV (reference sequence). CDR3 nucleotides: TGTGCCAGCAGTTTAAGGTCAGCTTCCTCCTACGAGCAGTACTTC. Its protein is CASSLRSASSYEQYF.

This clonotype was found a few times. The chain has TRBV12-3 or TRBV12-4 and TRBJ2-5; D might be TRBD1 (6 bases). V shed 5 bases and J shed 7 bases, with 23 bases lying between them. The CDR3 is 16 residues long. The CDR3 DNA follows: TGTGCCAGCAGTCACAGGGCCCCACAGACCCTTGGGACCCAGTACTTC. It encodes CASSHRAPQTLGTQYF.

This clonotype was found a few times. The chain is built from TRBV20-1 and TRBJ2-1; TRBD2 agrees at 8 bases. The CDR3 is 14 residues long. V lost 5 bases and J lost 7; bases outside the gene matches: 10. From germline, CDR1 is DFQATT and CDR2 SNEGSKA (reference sequence). This CDR3 is CSAGGASGLNEQFF. CDR3 DNA: TGCAGTGCTGGCGGGGCTAGCGGGTTGAATGAGCAGTTCTTC.

The chain links TRBV9 to TRBJ1-2; D is unclear. The ends were cut back, 0 bases at V and 0 bases at J, with 3 bases in the middle. The germline V gene has CDR1 SGDLS and CDR2 YYNGEE. This CDR3 is built from 13 residues. The CDR3 spells CASSVVANYGYTF. The CDR3 DNA sequence: TGTGCCAGCAGCGTAGTCGCTAACTATGGCTACACCTTC.

This clonotype occurred a few times. The chain is built from TRBV12-3 or TRBV12-4 and TRBJ1-1; D possibly corresponds to TRBD1 (5 bases). CDR3 length: 12 residues. V was clipped by 1 base and J by 10 bases, with 10 bases between them. The CDR3 DNA follows: TGTGCCAGCAGTTTAGGGGGCAGGATAGCTTTCTTT. It encodes CASSLGGRIAFF.

This sequence joins TRBV28 and TRBJ2-7; the match to TRBD1 covers 11 bases. The V gene end was trimmed by 6 bases and the J gene end by 6 bases; junction bases not matched to a gene: 10. The CDR3 is 15 residues long. CDR1 is MDHEN, CDR2 SYDVKM, per germline. The CDR3 reads CASSVPGQGVSEQYF. The CDR3 region has the DNA TGTGCCAGCAGCGTACCGGGACAGGGGGTTTCCGAGCAGTACTTC.

The rearrangement uses TRBV12-3 or TRBV12-4 and TRBJ2-7; tentatively, D is TRBD2 (6 bases). With 1 base removed from V and 4 bases from J, the gap between germline ends came to 11 bases. The CDR3 consists of 14 residues. The CDR3 DNA reads TGTGCCAGCAGTTTAGGCGGGACGGATTACGAGCAGTACTTC. This gives the protein CASSLGGTDYEQYF.

The J gene is TRBJ2-5, the V gene TRBV28, with 10 nucleotides matching TRBD1. Germline V CDR1 and CDR2: MDHEN, SYDVKM. Trimming cost V 5 bases and J 3 bases; bases outside gene matches: 6. The CDR3 is 15 amino acids. This CDR3 reads CASSTWTGGEETQYF. CDR3 DNA sequence: TGTGCCAGCAGTACCTGGACAGGGGGGGAAGAGACCCAGTACTTC.

The chain is built from TRBV28 and TRBJ2-7, with 11 bases identical to TRBD2. The CDR3 consists of 14 residues. The V gene's germline CDR1 is MDHEN and CDR2 SYDVKM. V shed 7 bases, J shed 6 bases, and the junction held 8 bases outside the gene matches. This CDR3 reads CASKLAGVSPEQYF. The CDR3, as DNA: TGTGCCAGCAAACTAGCGGGAGTTTCCCCCGAGCAGTACTTC.

This clonotype has more than one count but fewer than ten. The chain couples TRBV4-2 to TRBJ1-1, with a weak D call TRBD1 (5 bases). This CDR3 contains 15 residues. The germline V gene has CDR1 LGHNA and CDR2 YNFKEQ. The V gene lost 0 bases and the J gene lost 4 bases, with 12 bases spanning the gap. The CDR3: CASSQDIGVRTEAFF. As DNA, the CDR3 is TGTGCCAGCAGCCAAGATATAGGGGTTCGCACTGAAGCTTTCTTT.

The genes are TRBV27 and TRBJ2-1; no reliable D call. The ends were cut back, 0 bases at V and 8 bases at J, with 11 bases in the middle. This CDR3 is built from 14 residues. Germline values: CDR1 MNHEY, CDR2 SMNVEV (reference sequence). CDR3 sequence reads: CASSLSSLRDEQFF. The CDR3, as DNA: TGTGCCAGCAGTTTATCGTCTCTAAGAGATGAGCAGTTCTTC.

Only a few counts were recorded for this clonotype. The V and J genes are TRBV12-3 or TRBV12-4 and TRBJ2-3; D uncertain. Trimming took 9 bases from V and 1 from J, leaving 8 bases between them. The length of the CDR3 is 12 residues. The CDR3 DNA follows: TGTGCCAGTCGTTTTGGCACAGATACGCAGTATTTT. Amino acids: CASRFGTDTQYF.

J is TRBJ2-3 and V is TRBV7-3; 7 nucleotides match TRBD2. CDR1 and CDR2 (germline): SGHTA, FQGTGA. The trim removed 4 bases at V and 4 bases at J, leaving 2 bases unmatched. This CDR3 is 13 amino acids long. CDR3 residues: CASSSAGADTQYF. The CDR3, as DNA: TGTGCCAGCAGCTCCGCGGGGGCAGATACGCAGTATTTT. The full variable domain, rest sourced from reference TRBV7-3 and TRBJ2-3, is GAGVSQTPSNKVTEKGKYVELRCDPISGHTALYWYRQSLGQGPEFLIYFQGTGAADDSGLPNDRFFAVRPEGSVSTLKIQRTERGDSAVYLCASSSAGADTQYFGPGTRLTVL.

This clonotype was observed a handful of times. At one end, the junction sequence differs from germline, possibly due to a read error. The chain links TRBV12-3 or TRBV12-4 to TRBJ2-7; no clear D gene. The CDR3 covers 12 residues. CDR3 region: CASGFDGPKQYF. The DNA of the CDR3 is TGTGCCAGCGGTTTCGACGGACCAAAGCAGTACTTC.

This clonotype was seen more than once but under ten times. The chain joins TRBV7-9 to TRBJ2-1; either TRBD1 or TRBD2 may fit D (6 bases each). There are 15 residues in the CDR3. Germline V gene data show CDR1 as SEHNR and CDR2 as FQNEAQ (reference sequence). Between the trimmed V and J ends, which lost 2 bases and 6 bases, there was a span of 14 bases. CDR3 coding DNA: TGTGCCAGCAGCTTAAGGGGGGCCCAGACCAATGAGCAGTTCTTC. As protein: CASSLRGAQTNEQFF.

The rearrangement links TRBV6-2 or TRBV6-3 to TRBJ2-6; 7 nucleotides align to TRBD1. Germline assignment: CDR1 MNHEY and CDR2 SVGEGT. The V and J ends lost 2 bases and 0 bases, in that order; junction bases with no gene match: 4. The CDR3 length is 17 residues. The CDR3 is CASSYDRVTSGANVLTF. The CDR3 DNA follows: TGTGCCAGCAGTTACGACAGGGTGACCTCTGGGGCCAACGTCCTGACTTTC.

The chain carries TRBV7-2 and TRBJ1-4; D remains unclear. The CDR3 length is 13 residues. Per the germline V gene, CDR1 is SGHTA and CDR2 is FQGNSA. The V end was cut by 6 bases, the J end by 4 bases, with 9 bases between. CDR3 amino acids: CASSYSINEKLFF. CDR3 coding DNA: TGTGCCAGCAGTTACAGCATTAATGAAAAACTGTTTTTT.

This clonotype has a count of ten or more. The V call is TRBV28, the J call TRBJ2-7; 11 nucleotides match TRBD2. This CDR3 is 15 amino acids long. Losses at the gene ends were 3 bases for V and 2 bases for J; bases not matched to a gene: 3. The V gene's germline CDR1 is MDHEN and CDR2 SYDVKM. The CDR3 spells CASSLELAGAYEQYF. CDR3 nucleotides: TGTGCCAGCAGTTTGGAACTAGCGGGAGCCTACGAGCAGTACTTC.

This clonotype came up many times. This sequence joins TRBV5-1 and TRBJ2-1, with 7 nucleotides matching TRBD2. V lost 0 bases and J lost 5; bases outside the gene matches: 5. CDR3 length: 15 amino acids. The V gene's germline CDR1 is SGHRS and CDR2 YFSETQ. The CDR3 is CASSLVLGTNNEQFF. Written as DNA, the CDR3 is TGCGCCAGCAGCTTGGTTCTAGGGACTAACAATGAGCAGTTCTTC.

This clonotype was recorded once. The chain combines TRBV4-2 with TRBJ2-1; 8 bases fit TRBD2. This CDR3 spans 13 amino acids. Germline CDR1 is LGHNA and CDR2 is YNFKEQ. Unmatched junction bases numbered 7, after V lost 1 base and J lost 14 bases. CDR3: CASSQAGGEWEFF. CDR3 sequence (DNA): TGTGCCAGCAGCCAAGCGGGAGGGGAATGGGAGTTCTTC.

V is TRBV6-1 and J is TRBJ2-7, with TRBD2 identical over 14 bases. V lost 6 bases, J lost 2 bases, and 9 bases stayed unmatched. Germline V gene sequence: CDR1 MNHNS, CDR2 SASEGT. This CDR3 has 17 amino acids. The CDR3 is CASRQGLAGANAYEQYF. The CDR3 region has the DNA TGTGCCAGCAGACAGGGACTAGCGGGAGCTAACGCCTACGAGCAGTACTTC.

This clonotype was seen at least ten times. The chain uses TRBV7-2 and TRBJ2-7, with D possibly being TRBD1 or TRBD2 (5 bases each). Trimming shortened V by 1 base and J by 4 bases, and 11 bases separated the two germline ends. Germline V gene data show CDR1 as SGHTA and CDR2 as FQGNSA. The CDR3 is made up of 14 amino acids. CDR3 amino acids: CASSLGGSRYEQYF. For the CDR3, the DNA is TGTGCCAGCAGCTTAGGGGGGAGTCGGTACGAGCAGTACTTC.